Following are 11 T cell receptor beta chains from one sample sequenced in a study of response to subunit inactivated influenza vaccine. TCRdb passed the RT-PCR reads through MiXCR, listing each CDR3 protein once. The sample has fewer than 650,000 distinct CDR3 sequences; 10% to 15% are singletons. The sample was PBMCs from blood, taken more than 35 days after vaccination. These receptors were collected from a middle-aged man who received an inactivated influenza vaccine.

This clonotype was picked up a small number of times. J is TRBJ2-5 and V is TRBV10-3; D not resolved. With 5 bases removed from V and 4 bases from J, the gap between germline ends came to 11 bases. Germline V gene lookup returns CDR1 ENHRY and CDR2 SYGVKD. This CDR3 spans 13 amino acids. The CDR3 loop reads CAISMASSETQYF. The CDR3 coding sequence is TGTGCCATCAGTATGGCGAGCTCAGAGACCCAGTACTTC.

Many counts were recorded for this clonotype. The J gene is TRBJ1-5, the V gene TRBV20-1, with D unresolved. Trimming stripped 7 bases from V and 2 bases from J, with 18 bases between. The CDR3 length is 15 residues. From germline, CDR1 is DFQATT and CDR2 SNEGSKA (reference sequence). This CDR3 reads CSDIWYSGCNQPQHF. The CDR3 bases are TGCAGTGACATATGGTATTCGGGGTGCAATCAGCCCCAGCATTTT.

This clonotype was recorded a few times. The genes are TRBV25-1 and TRBJ2-3; unclear D gene. V was clipped by 10 bases and J by 0 bases, with 14 bases between them. The germline V gene encodes CDR1 MGHDK and CDR2 SYGVNS. The CDR3 runs 14 residues. CDR3 in DNA: TGTGCCACCGTACTACGCCCTAGCACAGATACGCAGTATTTT. Its translation is CATVLRPSTDTQYF.

The CDR3 sequence: CAITTGLAANEQFF. In nucleotides, the CDR3 is TGTGCCATCACAACCGGACTAGCGGCCAATGAGCAGTTCTTC. The rearrangement joins TRBV6-2 or TRBV6-3 to TRBJ2-1; TRBD2 aligns across 10 bases. Germline assignment: CDR1 MNHEY and CDR2 SVGEGT. CDR3 size: 14 residues. Trimming at V came to 10 bases and at J to 6 bases, leaving 9 bases not matched to a gene.

This clonotype was found a few times. The chain combines TRBV11-2 with TRBJ2-7, with no clear D. Germline-derived CDR1 and CDR2 are SGHAT and FQNNGV. The V end was cut by 5 bases, the J end by 6 bases, with 8 bases between. The CDR3 runs 11 residues. The CDR3 DNA sequence: TGTGCCAGCAGCCCCTCGATCGAGCAGTACTTC. Translated, it gives CASSPSIEQYF.

This clonotype came up a few times. The chain recombines TRBV20-1 with TRBJ1-1; 12 bases are shared with TRBD1. CDR1 is DFQATT, CDR2 SNEGSKA, per germline (reference sequence). CDR3 length equals 14 residues. The J segment lost 4 bases and the V segment lost 4 bases, leaving 4 bases of the junction unmatched. The CDR3 DNA follows: TGCAGTGCTACCGGGACAGGGGGCGTCACTGAAGCTTTCTTT. Translated, it gives CSATGTGGVTEAFF.

The V and J genes are TRBV28 and TRBJ2-5, with 9 bases identical to TRBD1. The V and J ends lost 3 bases and 1 base, in that order; junction bases with no gene match: 6. The V gene's germline CDR1 is MDHEN and CDR2 SYDVKM. The CDR3 spans 16 residues. The DNA for the CDR3 is TGTGCCAGCAGTTTTTACAGGGGGCGACCCCAAGAGACCCAGTACTTC. This gives the protein CASSFYRGRPQETQYF.

V gene TRBV6-5 combines with J gene TRBJ1-3; D is ambiguous. CDR1 and CDR2 from the germline V gene are MNHEY and SVGAGI. The CDR3 has 13 amino acids. The V gene lost 7 bases and the J gene lost 0 bases, with 7 bases spanning the gap. The CDR3 DNA follows: TGTGCCAGCATTTCAGGCTCTGGAAACACCATATATTTT. Translation gives CASISGSGNTIYF.

The chain combines TRBV5-1 with TRBJ2-3, with 8 bases that match TRBD2. CDR1 is SGHRS and CDR2 is YFSETQ in the germline V gene. The V segment lost 0 bases and the J segment 4 bases; nucleotides outside the gene matches: 7. This CDR3 spans 16 amino acids. The CDR3 DNA follows: TGCGCCAGCAGCTTGGGGGGTAGCGGGGCCGCAGATACGCAGTATTTT. Residues: CASSLGGSGAADTQYF.

The chain combines TRBV6-1 with TRBJ1-2; tentative D call: TRBD1 (5 bases). Germline V gives CDR1 MNHNS, CDR2 SASEGT. This CDR3 is 14 amino acids long. Trimming took 6 bases from V and 3 from J, leaving 14 bases between them. For the CDR3, the DNA is TGTGCCAGCAGGCATGGGGGGGGAGACTATGGCTACACCTTC. Translating gives CASRHGGGDYGYTF.

Concerning this clonotype itself: One base away lies a much larger clone, so this may be a sequencing read error. This sequence joins TRBV20-1 and TRBJ2-7; 9 nucleotides align to TRBD1. The DNA end is a closer match to TRBJ2-1, so the J assignment may be wrong. The CDR3 consists of 13 residues. The germline CDR1 and CDR2 sequences are DFQATT and SNEGSKA (reference sequence). Here the CDR3 DNA reads TGCAGTGTCTACAGGGGGCTCTCCTACGAGCAGTTCTTC. It is translated as CSVYRGLSYEQFF.